Listed below are T cell receptor beta chains from one sample, sequenced in a study of blood T cell repertoires in COVID-19. Some clones are missing from TCRdb's copy, which holds only in-frame ones; the method was immunoSEQ multiplex PCR. The table has roughly 360,000 clones, about 87% seen once. Sequenced material: PBMCs or T cells enriched from blood (not recorded which). These receptors came from a man aged 30-40 years who had recovered from COVID-19. CDR3s include the opening cysteine and the closing phenylalanine or tryptophan. A D gene is named only where the DNA matches it firmly. Clone sizes are given selectively: once, few, many, or a class where the clone is expanded.

d_gene	abundance	v_gene	j_gene	CDR3aa	CDR3nt
.	.	TRBV11-2	TRBJ1-1	CASSLDHLGRANFEAFF	TGTGCCAGCAGCTTAGATCATCTCGGCAGGGCAAACTTTGAAGCTTTCTTT
TRBD1	.	TRBV2	TRBJ1-1	CASRGDRWGAFF	TGTGCCAGCAGGGGGGACAGATGGGGAGCTTTCTTT
.	.	TRBV2	TRBJ1-1	CASSDTGSLGAFF	TGTGCCAGCAGTGATACAGGATCCTTAGGAGCTTTCTTT
.	.	TRBV19	TRBJ1-2	CASSMGAPYGYTF	TGTGCCAGTAGTATGGGGGCGCCCTATGGCTACACCTTC
TRBD1	.	TRBV30	TRBJ1-5	CAWSRGTGKNQPQHF	TGTGCCTGGAGTCGAGGGACAGGCAAGAATCAGCCCCAGCATTTT
TRBD2	once	TRBV5-1	TRBJ2-7	CASSPRGGRMSHEQYF	TGCGCCAGCAGCCCCCGCGGGGGGCGCATGTCCCACGAGCAGTACTTC
.	few	TRBV29-1	TRBJ1-2	CSVEGVRYGYTF	TGCAGCGTGGAGGGTGTACGTTATGGCTACACCTTC
.	.	TRBV9	TRBJ1-1	CASGRSMNTEAFF	TGTGCCAGCGGCAGGTCTATGAACACTGAAGCTTTCTTT
.	.	TRBV15	TRBJ1-5	CATSRGKGQGQPQHF	TGTGCCACCAGCAGAGGCAAGGGGCAAGGTCAGCCCCAGCATTTT
.	.	TRBV30	TRBJ1-3	CAWSNRVGGNTIYF	TGTGCCTGGAGTAACAGGGTAGGAGGAAACACCATATATTTT
.	.	TRBV4-2	TRBJ1-5	CASSLETGSNQPQHF	TGTGCCAGCAGCCTAGAGACGGGTAGCAATCAGCCCCAGCATTTT
.	.	TRBV7-2	TRBJ1-1	CASSLEFPRGTEAFF	TGTGCCAGCAGCTTAGAGTTTCCCAGGGGCACTGAAGCTTTCTTT
.	.	TRBV7-2	TRBJ1-1	CASGTGLNTEAFF	TGTGCCAGCGGAACAGGACTGAACACTGAAGCTTTCTTT
.	once	TRBV9	TRBJ2-2	CASSVGAGVHPTGELFF	TGTGCCAGCAGCGTAGGGGCCGGCGTTCATCCCACCGGGGAGCTGTTTTTT
.	.	TRBV19	TRBJ1-3	CASTSGFSGNTIYF	TGTGCCAGTACCAGCGGCTTCTCTGGAAACACCATATATTTT
TRBD1	.	TRBV5-1	TRBJ1-3	CASSSGGTGRNTIYF	TGCGCCAGCAGCTCCGGCGGGACAGGGCGAAACACCATATATTTT
TRBD1	.	TRBV14	TRBJ1-6	CASSQADRGWNSPLHF	TGTGCCAGCAGCCAAGCGGACAGGGGGTGGAATTCACCCCTCCACTTT
.	once	TRBV10-3	TRBJ2-1	CAIRSGADEQFF	TGTGCCATCCGATCAGGGGCGGATGAGCAGTTCTTC
TRBD2	.	TRBV7-2	TRBJ2-3	CASSPRAGRETDTQYF	TGTGCCAGCAGCCCAAGGGCAGGGAGGGAGACAGATACGCAGTATTTT
TRBD2	.	TRBV5-6	TRBJ2-2	CASSLPYGLGVGTGELFF	TGTGCCAGCAGCTTGCCTTACGGACTAGGAGTGGGAACCGGGGAGCTGTTTTTT
.	.	TRBV7-2	TRBJ1-2	CASSGIIGDGYTF	TGTGCCAGCAGCGGAATAATAGGGGATGGCTACACCTTC
TRBD2	once	TRBV7-9	TRBJ2-5	CASSPPRGRGGQETQYF	TGTGCCAGCAGCCCACCCCGGGGGCGGGGGGGCCAGGAGACCCAGTACTTC
.	once	TRBV19	TRBJ1-2	CASRAEGWGRGYTF	TGTGCCAGTAGAGCCGAAGGTTGGGGCCGTGGCTACACCTTC
.	.	TRBV7-9	TRBJ2-3	CASTDSSTDTQYF	TGTGCCAGTACGGACAGTAGCACAGATACGCAGTATTTT
.	.	TRBV1	TRBJ2-7	CTSSYPPGTDGNF	TGCACCAGCAGCTACCCTCCTGGGACAGACGGGAACTTC
TRBD1	.	TRBV24-1	TRBJ1-2	CATSDYSDRAYRGYTF	TGTGCCACCAGTGATTACAGCGACAGGGCATATCGTGGCTACACCTTC
TRBD1	.	TRBV5-4	TRBJ1-4	CASSTGQGNPTNEKLFF	TGTGCCAGCAGCACGGGACAGGGAAATCCAACTAATGAAAAACTGTTTTTT
.	.	TRBV7-9	TRBJ1-1	CASSLPQGLGAEAFF	TGTGCCAGCAGCTTACCACAGGGCTTGGGTGCTGAAGCTTTCTTT
TRBD2	.	TRBV5-1	TRBJ2-5	CASSKGLAGDQETQYF	TGCGCCAGCAGCAAGGGACTAGCGGGGGACCAAGAGACCCAGTACTTC
TRBD1	.	TRBV7-3	TRBJ2-1	CASSLMKTTGTGGNEQFF	TGTGCCAGCAGCTTAATGAAGACGACCGGGACAGGGGGCAATGAGCAGTTCTTC
.	.	TRBV27	TRBJ1-2	CASRKIDANYGYTF	TGTGCCAGCAGAAAGATAGATGCTAACTATGGCTACACCTTC
.	.	TRBV27	TRBJ2-7	CASSYGQLGEQYF	TGTGCCAGCAGTTACGGACAGCTCGGCGAGCAGTACTTC
.	.	TRBV9	TRBJ1-1	CASSVGGASNTEAFF	TGTGCCAGCAGCGTAGGTGGGGCTTCTAACACTGAAGCTTTCTTT
TRBD1	.	TRBV10-3	TRBJ1-6	CAIRDRVYSPLHF	TGTGCCATCAGAGACAGGGTATATTCACCCCTCCACTTT
TRBD1	.	TRBV28	TRBJ1-5	CASSSRTGWGNQPQHF	TGTGCCAGCAGTTCCCGGACAGGTTGGGGCAATCAGCCCCAGCATTTT
TRBD1	.	TRBV18	TRBJ1-1	CASSTTGDTEAFF	TGTGCCAGCTCAACGACAGGGGACACTGAAGCTTTCTTT
TRBD1	.	TRBV6-5	TRBJ1-2	CASQIGTGSMWGYTF	TGTGCCAGCCAAATCGGGACAGGGAGTATGTGGGGCTACACCTTC
TRBD2	.	TRBV6-2/TRBV6-3	TRBJ2-3	CASSPRTSGVTDTQYF	TGTGCCAGCAGCCCTAGGACTAGCGGGGTGACAGATACGCAGTATTTT
.	once	TRBV10-3	TRBJ1-1	CAISESATVEAFF	TGTGCCATCAGTGAGTCAGCGACAGTTGAAGCTTTCTTT
TRBD1	.	TRBV23-1	TRBJ1-4	CASFLRTGGHEKLFF	TGCGCCAGCTTTCTCCGGACAGGGGGTCATGAAAAACTGTTTTTT